This is a list of T cell receptor beta chains from one sample in a study of OX40 agonist ivuxolimab in advanced cancers. Method: immunoSEQ multiplex PCR; TCRdb's copy keeps in-frame clones and lacks some. This repertoire shows 90,000 to 100,000 clones, around 96% found once; its top ten account for roughly 2%. The sample in question was CD4+ or CD8+ T cells sorted from blood, obtained in a trial of the OX40 agonist ivuxolimab. These receptors were taken from an adult with an advanced solid tumor such as melanoma, head and neck, liver or kidney cancer. Both conserved end residues are part of each CDR3. A D gene is named only where the DNA matches it firmly. The listing skips clone size in some rows; elsewhere it reads once, few, many or a size class.

TRBJ1-4	-	TRBV7-6	-	CASSLEYPYVGGDLFF	TGTGCCAGCAGCTTAGAGTACCCCTACGTGGGGGGAGACCTGTTTTTT
TRBJ1-4	-	TRBV2	-	CASSGGTNEKLFF	TGTGCCAGCAGTGGGGGAACTAATGAAAAACTGTTTTTT
TRBJ2-1	-	TRBV14	-	CASSQDAREGYNEQFF	TGTGCCAGCAGCCAAGATGCTCGGGAAGGATACAATGAGCAGTTCTTC
TRBJ2-7	TRBD2	TRBV7-6	-	CASSSYSGGLYEQYF	TGTGCCAGCAGCTCCTATAGCGGGGGGTTATACGAGCAGTACTTC
TRBJ2-2	-	TRBV2	once	CASTFPGHPNTGELFF	TGTGCCAGCACCTTTCCGGGACACCCCAACACCGGGGAGCTGTTTTTT
TRBJ2-1	-	TRBV7-3	-	CASSSPSGSIADNEQFF	TGTGCCAGCAGCTCGCCCTCCGGGTCTATCGCAGACAATGAGCAGTTCTTC
TRBJ2-7	TRBD2	TRBV4-2	-	CASSQDPLAGVGDEQYF	TGTGCCAGCAGCCAAGATCCCCTAGCGGGAGTTGGAGACGAGCAGTACTTC
TRBJ1-3	TRBD1	TRBV6-5	-	CASSLTGGTGNTIYF	TGTGCCAGCAGCCTTACAGGGGGCACTGGAAACACCATATATTTT
TRBJ2-1	TRBD2	TRBV7-6	-	CASSLFLGEGFYEQFF	TGTGCCAGCAGCTTATTTTTGGGGGAGGGTTTCTATGAGCAGTTCTTC
TRBJ2-7	TRBD2	TRBV6-6	-	CASSFSGRAREQYF	TGTGCCAGCAGTTTTAGCGGGAGGGCCCGCGAGCAGTACTTC
TRBJ2-5	TRBD1	TRBV6-5	-	CASSRYGTGQETQYF	TGTGCCAGCAGCCGATACGGGACAGGGCAAGAGACCCAGTACTTC
TRBJ2-7	TRBD2	TRBV27	-	CASSKPGLVHF	TGTGCCAGCAGTAAACCGGGACTAGTGCACTTC
TRBJ1-1	-	TRBV2	-	CASSEGGATTEAFF	TGTGCCAGCAGTGAAGGGGGGGCGACCACTGAAGCTTTCTTT
TRBJ2-7	-	TRBV5-6	-	CASSRTRGYEQYF	TGTGCCAGCAGCCGAACCAGGGGCTACGAGCAGTACTTC
TRBJ2-5	TRBD2	TRBV5-6	-	CASKPGAGGAETQYF	TGTGCCAGCAAACCGGGCGCCGGGGGGGCGGAGACCCAGTACTTC
TRBJ2-7	TRBD1	TRBV5-1	-	CASSQIGTGGSDEQYF	TGCGCCAGCAGCCAAATCGGGACAGGGGGCAGCGACGAGCAGTACTTC
TRBJ2-3	TRBD2	TRBV19	-	CASTGTTRQYF	TGTGCCAGTACCGGGACTACCCGGCAGTATTTT
TRBJ2-1	-	TRBV4-3	-	CASSQDMSSYNEQFF	TGCGCCAGCAGCCAAGACATGAGCTCCTACAATGAGCAGTTCTTC
TRBJ2-7	TRBD1	TRBV5-4	-	CASTYGTGGYEQYF	TGTGCCAGCACCTATGGGACAGGGGGCTACGAGCAGTACTTC
TRBJ2-7	-	TRBV19	-	CASSIVGSYEQYF	TGTGCCAGTAGTATAGTGGGCTCCTACGAGCAGTACTTC
TRBJ2-7	-	TRBV5-4	once	CASSFANSYEQYF	TGTGCCAGCAGCTTCGCCAACTCCTACGAGCAGTACTTC
TRBJ2-5	TRBD2	TRBV27	-	CASSFGTSRAGETQYF	TGTGCCAGCAGTTTTGGGACTAGCCGGGCAGGAGAGACCCAGTACTTC
TRBJ2-2	-	TRBV9	few	CASGGGSMNVGELFF	TGTGCCAGCGGCGGGGGCTCCATGAATGTCGGGGAGCTGTTTTTT
TRBJ2-7	TRBD1	TRBV28	-	CASRWTGTYEQYF	TGTGCCAGCAGGTGGACAGGAACCTACGAGCAGTACTTC
TRBJ2-7	TRBD1	TRBV28	-	CASSFPTGGFHEQYF	TGTGCCAGCAGTTTCCCGACAGGGGGATTTCACGAGCAGTACTTC
TRBJ1-2	-	TRBV6-5	-	CASSYGRVGDGYTF	TGTGCCAGCAGTTACGGCAGGGTGGGGGATGGCTACACCTTC
TRBJ1-5	-	TRBV19	-	CASSIGTGGRYQPQHF	TGTGCCAGTAGTATTGGGACGGGGGGAAGATATCAGCCCCAGCATTTT